This T cell receptor beta chain was retrieved from a study of cytomegalovirus exposure and HLA in healthy donors. Points from the study as a whole: Reportedly, HLA-A and HLA-B alleles of most subjects were accurately predicted from TCR beta. One variant, a missense change in DCLRE1C, was linked in a later analysis to TCR beta V- and J-gene trimming.

Regarding this clone: Its specificity is unknown.

Primers: 60 Vbeta forward and 13 Jbeta reverse. In the original processing: Approximately 12 million of about 80 million unique TCR beta chains were shared, per a later count. The data were produced by immunoSEQ multiplex PCR, yet TCRdb's version contains in-frame clones alone and is incomplete. V, J and clone size were drawn from that table, and D and trimming were deduced from the DNA. The profile shows 200,000 to 250,000 clones, 82% of them singletons. Germline V gives CDR1 SGHVS, CDR2 FQNEAQ. V lost 1 base to trimming and J lost 1 base, with 16 bases between them. This CDR3 is 17 amino acids long.

J is TRBJ1-2 and V is TRBV7-8; no reliable D call. The receptor comes from a woman aged 40 to 50 in good health and CMV-seropositive. Sequencing was performed on PBMCs. The chain's CDR3 is CASSLELGGPDNYGYTF. The CDR3 nucleotides are TGTGCCAGCAGCTTAGAGCTGGGCGGGCCAGATAACTATGGCTACACCTTC.